These 27 T cell receptor beta chains share one sample of origin, sequenced in a study of cytomegalovirus exposure and HLA in healthy donors (dated by TCRdb to the late 2010s). The protocol used for the library was the immunoSEQ multiplex PCR assay. For the multiplex PCR, a mixture combining 60 forward primers for TCR Vbeta segments and 13 reverse primers for TCR Jbeta segments was used. TCRdb limited this immuneACCESS table to in-frame rearrangements with V and J called. A share of clones is missing; checked studies link under half to unresolved V genes, and the rest is unexplained. A total of fewer than 140,000 clones appear in this sample, 70% to 80% of them only once. 2.8% of the sample comes from the top ten. Sequenced material: PBMCs. These receptors all come from a female donor in good health and CMV-seronegative.

There are a few counts of this clone. The gene calls are TRBV7-9 and TRBJ1-2; TRBD1 agrees at 9 bases. Germline trimming cut 5 bases from V and 4 bases from J; bases unmatched to any gene: 2. Germline-derived CDR1 and CDR2 are SEHNR and FQNEAQ (reference sequence). The CDR3 totals 13 residues. Here the CDR3 reads CASSVDRGYGYTF. The CDR3 DNA reads TGTGCCAGCAGCGTGGACAGGGGCTATGGCTACACCTTC.

The chain recombines TRBV5-5 with TRBJ2-1; 10 bases map to TRBD2. CDR3 length equals 18 residues. Trimming removed 4 bases from V and 6 bases from J; junction bases left unmatched: 16. Germline V CDR1 and CDR2: SGHKS, YYEKEE (reference sequence). The CDR3 sequence: CASSEGGEEREGPNEQFF. CDR3 nucleotides: TGTGCCAGCAGCGAAGGTGGGGAGGAGCGGGAGGGCCCCAATGAGCAGTTCTTC.

This clone has a single count. The J gene is TRBJ2-6, the V gene TRBV5-1, with D unclear. The V gene's germline CDR1 is SGHRS and CDR2 YFSETQ. The CDR3 extends over 13 amino acids. With 6 bases removed from V and 0 bases from J, the gap between germline ends came to 4 bases. CDR3 nucleotide sequence: TGCGCCAGCAAAGCCTCTGGGGCCAACGTCCTGACTTTC. It codes for CASKASGANVLTF. The full variable domain, its missing parts supplied by reference TRBV5-1 and TRBJ2-6, is KAGVTQTPRYLIKTRGQQVTLSCSPISGHRSVSWYQQTPGQGLQFLFEYFSETQRNKGNFPGRFSGRQFSNSRSEMNVSTLELGDSALYLCASKASGANVLTFGAGSRLTVL.

V and J are TRBV2 and TRBJ2-4; possibly TRBD1 for D (8 bases). In germline, CDR1 is SNHLY, CDR2 FYNNEI. The CDR3 totals 14 residues. Trimming shortened V by 2 bases and J by 7 bases, and 12 bases separated the two germline ends. Written as DNA, the CDR3 is TGTGCCAGCAGTGAAACAGGGGGGGCCAACATTCAGTACTTC. Protein product: CASSETGGANIQYF.

The chain has TRBV27 and TRBJ1-3, with TRBD1 identical over 9 bases. Germline lookup yields CDR1 MNHEY and CDR2 SMNVEV (reference sequence). V shed 2 bases and J 2 bases; nucleotides not matched to a gene: 4. The length of the CDR3 is 16 residues. CDR3 in amino acids: CASSLDRGSAGNTIYF. The DNA of the CDR3 is TGTGCCAGCAGTTTAGACAGGGGGTCTGCTGGAAACACCATATATTTT.

The CDR3 sequence: CASSGAIAGSDTQYF. CDR3 DNA: TGTGCCAGCAGCGGAGCGATAGCGGGGTCAGATACGCAGTATTTT. The chain recombines TRBV5-5 with TRBJ2-3, with TRBD2 identical over 8 bases. Unmatched junction bases numbered 8, after V lost 4 bases and J lost 4 bases. Germline assignment: CDR1 SGHKS and CDR2 YYEKEE (reference sequence). The CDR3 is made up of 15 amino acids. Drawing the rest from reference TRBV5-5 and TRBJ2-3, the complete variable domain is DAGVTQSPTHLIKTRGQQVTLRCSPISGHKSVSWYQQVLGQGPQFIFQYYEKEERGRGNFPDRFSARQFPNYSSELNVNALLLGDSALYLCASSGAIAGSDTQYFGPGTRLTVL.

The chain recombines TRBV5-1 with TRBJ1-1; perhaps TRBD1 as D (6 bases). This CDR3 is built from 14 residues. The V gene's germline CDR1 is SGHRS and CDR2 YFSETQ. Deletions cut 2 bases from V and 1 base from J, with 9 bases between. DNA of the CDR3: TGCGCCAGCAGCTTTACGACAGGGAACACTGAAGCTTTCTTT. Amino acid sequence: CASSFTTGNTEAFF.

This rearrangement joins TRBV19 to TRBJ2-7; 8 positions match TRBD1. V shed 3 bases and J 6 bases; nucleotides not matched to a gene: 10. The length of the CDR3 is 15 residues. Germline-derived CDR1 and CDR2 are LNHDA and SQIVND (reference sequence). The CDR3 is CASSITGGRPGEQYF. CDR3 DNA sequence: TGTGCCAGTAGTATTACAGGGGGACGGCCCGGCGAGCAGTACTTC.

This chain links TRBV2 with TRBJ2-7; D perhaps matches TRBD1 (5 bases). Germline loops: CDR1 SNHLY, CDR2 FYNNEI. The V end lost 4 bases, the J end lost 2 bases, and 6 bases lay between the germline ends. CDR3 length: 12 amino acids. The CDR3 here is CASSGQTYEQYF. Here the CDR3 DNA reads TGTGCCAGCAGTGGACAGACCTACGAGCAGTACTTC.

This clone has a handful of counts. The chain combines TRBV7-9 with TRBJ1-1; tentative D call: TRBD1 (6 bases). CDR1 and CDR2 from the germline V gene are SEHNR and FQNEAQ (reference sequence). Between the trimmed V and J ends, which lost 3 bases and 1 base, there was a span of 9 bases. This CDR3 has 14 residues. The CDR3 nucleotides read TGTGCCAGCAGCTTCGGACAGACGAACACTGAAGCTTTCTTT. Its translation: CASSFGQTNTEAFF.

The V call is TRBV5-4, the J call TRBJ2-2; D remains unclear. Germline CDR1 SGHNT, CDR2 YYREEE (reference sequence). The CDR3 has 15 amino acids. Trimming removed 4 bases from V and 6 bases from J, with 16 bases in between. The CDR3 is CASSARKRGPGELFF. The DNA of the CDR3 is TGTGCCAGCAGCGCCCGTAAGAGAGGTCCCGGGGAGCTGTTTTTT.

The chain carries TRBV9 and TRBJ2-7, with D possibly TRBD2 on 6 matching bases. The V gene's germline CDR1 is SGDLS and CDR2 YYNGEE. V was pared by 3 bases and J by 3 bases, with 13 bases between. CDR3 length: 14 residues. CDR3 loop: CASSAGVWGYEQYF. The CDR3, as DNA: TGTGCCAGCAGCGCGGGAGTCTGGGGCTACGAGCAGTACTTC.

This chain links TRBV27 with TRBJ2-1, with 9 nucleotides matching TRBD2. In germline, CDR1 is MNHEY, CDR2 SMNVEV (reference sequence). The V segment lost 2 bases and the J segment 3 bases; nucleotides outside the gene matches: 2. This CDR3 contains 15 residues. The CDR3 sequence is CASSLKLAGYNEQFF. CDR3 in DNA: TGTGCCAGCAGTTTAAAACTAGCGGGCTACAATGAGCAGTTCTTC.

The chain links TRBV19 to TRBJ2-1; 9 bases match TRBD1. The CDR3 is 18 amino acids. Germline CDR1 reads LNHDA; CDR2 reads SQIVND (reference sequence). The V segment lost 1 base and the J segment 2 bases; nucleotides outside the gene matches: 9. The CDR3 coding sequence is TGTGCCAGTAGTATAGTCCAATCCAACAGGGGGCCCTACAATGAGCAGTTCTTC. Translating gives CASSIVQSNRGPYNEQFF.

This clone appeared a few times. This chain connects TRBV19 to TRBJ2-4, with D maybe TRBD1 (5 bases). The CDR3 covers 14 residues. Between the trimmed V and J ends, which lost 5 bases and 3 bases, there was a span of 11 bases. The germline V gene encodes CDR1 LNHDA and CDR2 SQIVND (reference sequence). In DNA, the CDR3 is TGTGCCAGTAGTCAGGTAGGGGACAAAAACATTCAGTACTTC. Protein sequence: CASSQVGDKNIQYF.

J is TRBJ2-1 and V is TRBV5-1; perhaps TRBD1 as D (6 bases). Per the germline V gene, CDR1 is SGHRS and CDR2 is YFSETQ. V was clipped by 6 bases and J by 4 bases, with 8 bases between them. The length of the CDR3 is 12 residues. DNA of the CDR3: TGCGCCAGCAACAGGGATTACAATGAGCAGTTCTTC. Protein: CASNRDYNEQFF.

The chain has TRBV25-1 and TRBJ1-5; D is unclear. Germline loops: CDR1 MGHDK, CDR2 SYGVNS. The CDR3 consists of 14 residues. V was trimmed by 8 bases and J by 1 base, leaving 12 bases between them. CDR3 in DNA: TGTGCCAGCGGGTTGTACGGGAGCAATCAGCCCCAGCATTTT. Protein product: CASGLYGSNQPQHF.

The chain links TRBV29-1 to TRBJ2-7, with no clear D. This CDR3 is built from 10 residues. Per germline, CDR1 SQVTM and CDR2 ANQGSEA. V lost 5 bases and J lost 5, with 7 bases in between. CDR3 in DNA: TGCAGCGTTATATCCGACGAGCAGTACTTC. Translated: CSVISDEQYF.

This clone occurred a few times. The rearrangement joins TRBV4-3 to TRBJ2-3; 8 nucleotides align to TRBD2. The CDR3 is 18 residues long. Per the germline V gene, CDR1 is LGHNA and CDR2 is YSLEER. The J segment lost 4 bases and the V segment lost 0 bases, leaving 12 bases of the junction unmatched. As DNA, the CDR3 is TGCGCCAGCAGCCAAGATCAGTTAAGCGGGAGAGGCCCAGATACGCAGTATTTT. Protein product: CASSQDQLSGRGPDTQYF.

This clone appeared once. The chain joins TRBV19 to TRBJ1-5; unclear D gene. V lost 1 base and J lost 6, with 7 bases in between. CDR1 is LNHDA and CDR2 is SQIVND in the germline V gene (reference sequence). CDR3 length: 13 amino acids. The DNA of the CDR3 is TGTGCCAGTAGTATAGGTATCGGTCAGCCCCAGCATTTT. Translating gives CASSIGIGQPQHF.

The chain carries TRBV5-8 and TRBJ2-6; D is unclear. The CDR3 extends over 15 amino acids. CDR1 and CDR2 (germline): SGHTS, YDEGEE. V lost 4 bases and J lost 0, with 8 bases in between. CDR3 residues: CASSPRVSGANVLTF. In DNA, the CDR3 is TGTGCCAGCAGCCCCCGGGTCTCTGGGGCCAACGTCCTGACTTTC.

The V and J genes are TRBV7-9 and TRBJ2-3; TRBD2 matches 9 bases. The junction had 2 bases not matched to a gene; V was cut back by 6 bases and J by 1 base. The CDR3 has 14 residues. The germline CDR1 and CDR2 sequences are SEHNR and FQNEAQ (reference sequence). The CDR3 DNA reads as TGTGCCAGCAGTTGGACTAGCGGCACAGATACGCAGTATTTT. This gives the protein CASSWTSGTDTQYF.

The J gene is TRBJ1-1, the V gene TRBV4-2, with unresolved D. Germline CDR1 reads LGHNA; CDR2 reads YNFKEQ. The CDR3 has 14 amino acids. The V end lost 1 base, the J end lost 1 base, and 7 bases lay between the germline ends. CDR3 region: CASSQGTWNTEAFF. DNA of the CDR3: TGTGCCAGCAGCCAAGGAACTTGGAACACTGAAGCTTTCTTT.

J is TRBJ2-1 and V is TRBV6-5; perhaps TRBD1 as D (6 bases). The V end lost 2 bases, the J end lost 4 bases, and 9 bases lay between the germline ends. Looked up from germline, CDR1 is MNHEY and CDR2 is SVGAGI. The CDR3 runs to 14 residues. The CDR3 is CASSYKGGYNEQFF. CDR3 sequence (DNA): TGTGCCAGCAGTTACAAAGGGGGTTACAATGAGCAGTTCTTC.

The rearrangement joins TRBV2 to TRBJ2-2; TRBD2 matches at 8 bases. Germline CDR1 and CDR2: SNHLY and FYNNEI. The CDR3 covers 17 residues. After removal of 7 bases from V and 5 bases from J, the junction contained 15 bases not matched to a gene. The CDR3, as DNA: TGTGCCAGCACCCGGGGTCGGGAGGGCCTTTGGACCGGGGAGCTGTTTTTT. Residues: CASTRGREGLWTGELFF.

The V gene is TRBV7-2, the J gene TRBJ2-2; D is ambiguous. Deletions cut 1 base from V and 5 bases from J, with 2 bases between. In germline, CDR1 is SGHTA, CDR2 FQGNSA. The CDR3 is 12 amino acids. The CDR3 spells CASSLVTGELFF. The CDR3 DNA is TGTGCCAGCAGCTTAGTAACCGGGGAGCTGTTTTTT.

This clone showed up just a few times. The rearrangement joins TRBV6-1 to TRBJ2-7; the match to TRBD2 covers 8 bases. Per the germline V gene, CDR1 is MNHNS and CDR2 is SASEGT. Trimming removed 7 bases from V and 6 bases from J; junction bases left unmatched: 14. This CDR3 is built from 15 residues. The CDR3 DNA follows: TGTGCCAGCAATTCCGAAGCGGGAGCTCCCGGCGAGCAGTACTTC. This gives the protein CASNSEAGAPGEQYF.